These 23 T cell receptor beta chains were sequenced from one sample in a study of cytomegalovirus exposure and HLA in healthy donors. Researchers ran the PCR with 60 Vbeta and 13 Jbeta primers. Method: immunoSEQ multiplex PCR; TCRdb's copy keeps in-frame clones and lacks some. The sample lists 90,000 to 150,000 clones; 60% to 80% were seen once. Sequenced material: PBMCs. All receptors derive from a man aged 45-60 years in good health and CMV-seropositive.

The chain carries TRBV11-2 and TRBJ1-4; weak D call: TRBD1 (6 bases). This CDR3 is 15 amino acids long. The germline CDR1 and CDR2 sequences are SGHAT and FQNNGV. Trimming removed 5 bases at V and 3 bases at J, with 13 bases between. In nucleotides, the CDR3 is TGTGCCAGCAGCCGACTCAGGGGCCCTAATGAAAAACTGTTTTTT. Protein sequence: CASSRLRGPNEKLFF. Supplemented by reference TRBV11-2 and TRBJ1-4, the full variable domain reads EAGVAQSPRYKIIEKRQSVAFWCNPISGHATLYWYQQILGQGPKLLIQFQNNGVVDDSQLPKDRFSAERLKGVDSTLKIQPAKLEDSAVYLCASSRLRGPNEKLFFGSGTQLSVL.

The chain uses TRBV27 and TRBJ1-5, with D uncertain. V lost 5 bases to trimming and J lost 3 bases, with 17 bases between them. CDR3 length: 16 residues. From germline, CDR1 is MNHEY and CDR2 SMNVEV (reference sequence). CDR3 amino acids: CASSPSGGFTNQPQHF. In DNA form, the CDR3 reads TGTGCCAGCAGTCCCTCTGGAGGGTTTACCAATCAGCCCCAGCATTTT.

This chain joins TRBV5-1 and TRBJ1-5; D is unclear. Trimming left V 0 bases short and J 1 base short, with 8 bases between. Germline V gene data show CDR1 as SGHRS and CDR2 as YFSETQ. This CDR3 is 15 amino acids long. Here the CDR3 DNA reads TGCGCCAGCAGCTTGGGACCGGAGAGCAATCAGCCCCAGCATTTT. It translates to CASSLGPESNQPQHF.

This clone came up once. The chain links TRBV12-2 to TRBJ2-1; the table's D call, TRBD2, was not checked against the DNA. TRBV12-2 is termed a pseudogene. This CDR3 has 18 amino acids. The CDR3 coding sequence is TGTGCAAGTCGCTTAGCGTCATTGGGGGGACTACCGAACAATGAGCAGTTCTTC. Protein product: CASRLASLGGLPNNEQFF.

The rearrangement joins TRBV6-1 to TRBJ1-5; 12 bases are a match to TRBD1. J gave up 1 base and V 4 bases, and 11 bases lay outside the gene matches. The CDR3 is made up of 19 amino acids. In germline, CDR1 is MNHNS, CDR2 SASEGT. The CDR3 loop reads CASSGPSRGTGGSNQPQHF. The CDR3 nucleotides are TGTGCCAGCAGTGGGCCCTCAAGAGGGACAGGGGGCAGCAATCAGCCCCAGCATTTT.

Here the CDR3 DNA reads TGTGCCAGCAGTCTGACAGGGGGCGCAGGCACCGGGGAGCTGTTTTTT. It translates to CASSLTGGAGTGELFF. This chain joins TRBV2 and TRBJ2-2; 10 bases line up with TRBD1. The length of the CDR3 is 16 residues. V dropped 5 bases and J dropped 4; count of bases not matched to a gene: 7. From germline, CDR1 is SNHLY and CDR2 FYNNEI.

The chain is built from TRBV28 and TRBJ1-2, with D possibly TRBD1 on 6 matching bases. V was cut by 6 bases and J by 4 bases, with 15 bases left in between. The CDR3 extends over 14 amino acids. In germline, CDR1 is MDHEN, CDR2 SYDVKM. CDR3 sequence reads: CASSPGHGVYGYTF. For the CDR3, the DNA is TGTGCCAGCAGCCCGGGACACGGAGTCTATGGCTACACCTTC.

The chain combines TRBV4-3 with TRBJ2-1, with D perhaps TRBD1 (6 bases). Germline V gene lookup returns CDR1 LGHNA and CDR2 YSLEER. The CDR3 loop spans 14 amino acids. V was trimmed by 6 bases and J by 1 base, leaving 10 bases between them. CDR3 region: CASSRDKSYNEQFF. The DNA of the CDR3 is TGCGCCAGCAGTAGGGACAAATCCTACAATGAGCAGTTCTTC.

The chain couples TRBV6-5 to TRBJ1-1, with D unclear. The CDR3 totals 11 residues. Trimming cost V 8 bases and J 4 bases, with 8 bases left between them. In germline, CDR1 is MNHEY, CDR2 SVGAGI. The CDR3, as DNA: TGTGCCAGCGCCGGGAGCACTGAAGCTTTCTTT. Amino acids: CASAGSTEAFF.

This clone occurred a few times. The chain has TRBV27 and TRBJ2-2; 9 bases are shared with TRBD2. The trim removed 5 bases at V and 2 bases at J, leaving 6 bases unmatched. The CDR3 covers 16 residues. Looked up from germline, CDR1 is MNHEY and CDR2 is SMNVEV (reference sequence). Here the CDR3 reads CASSLGTSRNTGELFF. DNA for the CDR3: TGTGCCAGCAGTCTCGGGACTAGCCGAAACACCGGGGAGCTGTTTTTT.

This clone was picked up a small number of times. DNA for the CDR3: TGTGCCAGTAGGGAACTAGCGGGAATTACAAATGAGCAGTTCTTC. Translated, it gives CASRELAGITNEQFF. The chain recombines TRBV19 with TRBJ2-1; 10 bases map to TRBD2. Germline CDR1 is LNHDA and CDR2 is SQIVND (reference sequence). The CDR3 spans 15 residues. Germline trimming cut 6 bases from V and 7 bases from J; bases unmatched to any gene: 9.

The V call is TRBV27, the J call TRBJ1-1; D gene ambiguous. CDR3 length: 16 amino acids. Deletions cut 0 bases from V and 0 bases from J, with 11 bases between. Germline V lookup: CDR1 MNHEY, CDR2 SMNVEV (reference sequence). As DNA, the CDR3 is TGTGCCAGCAGTTTATCGAATTCGAGGGTGAACACTGAAGCTTTCTTT. Translation: CASSLSNSRVNTEAFF.

The chain joins TRBV5-1 to TRBJ2-3; D ambiguous. CDR3 length: 14 amino acids. Germline values: CDR1 SGHRS, CDR2 YFSETQ. V lost 0 bases and J 4 bases, leaving 9 bases between the germline ends. CDR3 DNA sequence: TGCGCCAGCAGCTTGGACAATCCCGCAGATACGCAGTATTTT. This encodes CASSLDNPADTQYF. Full variable domain (remainder filled in from reference TRBV5-1 and TRBJ2-3): KAGVTQTPRYLIKTRGQQVTLSCSPISGHRSVSWYQQTPGQGLQFLFEYFSETQRNKGNFPGRFSGRQFSNSRSEMNVSTLELGDSALYLCASSLDNPADTQYFGPGTRLTVL.

The chain couples TRBV5-1 to TRBJ1-2, with D unclear. There are 14 residues in the CDR3. Germline CDR1 reads SGHRS; CDR2 reads YFSETQ. V lost 2 bases and J lost 0, with 8 bases in between. CDR3 sequence reads: CASSLHVSNYGYTF. CDR3 nucleotides: TGCGCCAGCAGCTTACACGTATCTAACTATGGCTACACCTTC.

This chain links TRBV5-1 with TRBJ1-6; D call uncertain. CDR3 length equals 13 residues. Germline CDR1 and CDR2: SGHRS and YFSETQ. V shed 1 base and J shed 7 bases, with 6 bases lying between them. This CDR3 is CASSLSLNSPLHF. The DNA of the CDR3 is TGCGCCAGCAGCTTGTCCCTAAATTCACCCCTCCACTTT.

V usage is TRBV10-2 and J usage is TRBJ1-5; 8 bases are shared with TRBD1. V was clipped by 6 bases and J by 8 bases; unmatched bases: 12. CDR3 size: 15 residues. The germline V gene has CDR1 WSHSY and CDR2 SAAADI. The DNA for the CDR3 is TGCGCCAGCAGCGCAGGGGGCGTTTCACACAAGCCCCAGCATTTT. As protein: CASSAGGVSHKPQHF.

This clone was seen a few times. The chain has TRBV18 and TRBJ2-5; 8 bases fit TRBD2. The CDR3 is 13 amino acids. Germline values: CDR1 KGHSH, CDR2 LQKENI. V lost 4 bases and J lost 4; bases outside the gene matches: 2. The CDR3 loop reads CASSQGTRETQYF. In DNA, the CDR3 is TGTGCCAGCTCACAAGGGACTAGAGAGACCCAGTACTTC.

A single count supports this clone. The gene calls are TRBV28 and TRBJ2-7; perhaps TRBD2 as D (6 bases). The CDR3 covers 12 residues. The germline V and J ends were trimmed by 5 bases and 6 bases, with 11 bases remaining between them. Germline-derived CDR1 and CDR2 are MDHEN and SYDVKM. The CDR3: CASSPAGSEQYF. DNA of the CDR3: TGTGCCAGCAGTCCGGCCGGGAGCGAGCAGTACTTC.

The rearrangement uses TRBV11-2 and TRBJ2-3, with a tentative D call TRBD2 (5 bases). CDR1 and CDR2 (germline): SGHAT, FQNNGV. Trimming shortened V by 5 bases and J by 4 bases, and 16 bases separated the two germline ends. This CDR3 contains 15 residues. CDR3 sequence: CASSPQTRRSDTQYF. In DNA, the CDR3 is TGTGCCAGCAGCCCTCAGACCAGGAGGTCAGATACGCAGTATTTT.

This chain's CDR3 is CASSPTDTTYEQYF. CDR3 coding DNA: TGTGCCAGCTCACCTACGGACACCACCTACGAGCAGTACTTC. This chain connects TRBV18 to TRBJ2-7; tentative D call: TRBD1 (5 bases). V shed 3 bases and J shed 2 bases, with 11 bases lying between them. Germline CDR1 reads KGHSH; CDR2 reads LQKENI. The CDR3 runs to 14 residues.

This chain connects TRBV5-1 to TRBJ2-3; the D is unclear. Trimming left V 0 bases short and J 5 bases short, with 16 bases between. Germline CDR1 is SGHRS and CDR2 is YFSETQ. The CDR3 has 16 amino acids. CDR3 residues: CASSLGSPSRGDTQYF. The CDR3 DNA is TGCGCCAGCAGCTTGGGTTCACCGTCTCGAGGAGATACGCAGTATTTT.

This sequence joins TRBV10-3 and TRBJ1-2; 9 nucleotides agree with TRBD1. Losses at the gene ends were 4 bases for V and 2 bases for J; bases not matched to a gene: 8. The CDR3 has 16 residues. CDR1 and CDR2 from the germline V gene are ENHRY and SYGVKD. The CDR3 coding sequence is TGTGCCATCAGTGGGATGGACGGGACAGGGAACTATGGCTACACCTTC. This translates into CAISGMDGTGNYGYTF.

The chain recombines TRBV6-5 with TRBJ1-2; TRBD1 might be the D (5 bases). Germline V gene data show CDR1 as MNHEY and CDR2 as SVGAGI. Trimming cost V 6 bases and J 8 bases, with 13 bases left between them. This CDR3 contains 12 residues. This chain's CDR3 is CASRGGYDGYTF. In nucleotides, the CDR3 is TGTGCCAGCAGGGGGGGGTATGACGGCTACACCTTC.